This TCR beta chain was sequenced in a study of blood T cell repertoires in COVID-19. Study in general: Acute-phase and convalescent COVID-19 samples originated in the United States, Italy and Spain. PBMCs, B-cell-depleted T cells, or T cells were the source of the cDNA or gDNA that made up the material.

This clone has only a few counts. Authors' analysis steps: Scientists estimated how many nucleated cells there were by amplifying reference gene primers. Method: immunoSEQ multiplex PCR; TCRdb's copy keeps in-frame clones and lacks some. The V and J calls and clone size were taken over from that table, and D and trimming were inferred from the DNA. The sample yields approximately 92,000 clones, 84% seen once. There are 14 residues in the CDR3. Germline lookup yields CDR1 KGHDR and CDR2 SFDVKD. The germline V and J ends were trimmed by 3 bases and 4 bases, with 9 bases remaining between them. Material for sequencing was peripheral blood. The V gene is TRBV24-1, the J gene TRBJ1-5; TRBD1 might be the D (5 bases). This TCR was recovered from a man in his 70s with active or convalescent COVID-19. CDR3 DNA sequence: TGTGCCACCAGTGATCGGGGGACTAATCAGCCCCAGCATTTT. It specifies CATSDRGTNQPQHF.